A selection of T cell receptor beta chains follows, all from one sample in a study of identifying expanded T cells in peripheral blood. TCRdb keeps only in-frame clones here, not all; method: immunoSEQ multiplex PCR. The sample lists 100,000 to 150,000 clones, 86% occurring once. What was sequenced was blood. All receptors derive from a person aged 18 to 70 in good health. Each CDR3 is given with its conserved first and last residue. A D gene is named only where the DNA matches it firmly. Size tells how often a clone was seen (once, few, many) or the class of an expanded clone, and some rows leave it out.

d_gene,abundance,j_gene,v_gene,CDR3aa
NA,NA,TRBJ2-1,TRBV5-8,CASSFENEQFF
NA,NA,TRBJ2-2,TRBV11-2,CASKGPAGELFF
NA,NA,TRBJ2-5,TRBV9,CASSLRTGRLETQYF
NA,NA,TRBJ1-5,TRBV29-1,CSVEGGGNQPQHF
NA,NA,TRBJ2-5,TRBV7-2,CASSLLGTVGEAQYF
NA,few,TRBJ1-5,TRBV19,CASSIRRAGANQPQHF
TRBD1,NA,TRBJ1-5,TRBV28,CASSRRDRGEYSNQPQHF
NA,NA,TRBJ1-5,TRBV19,CASSLNRNSNQPQHF
NA,NA,TRBJ1-2,TRBV6-1,CASTASNYGYTF
TRBD1,NA,TRBJ1-4,TRBV28,CASSLGDRPNEKLFF
NA,once,TRBJ2-3,TRBV5-6,CASSLRLTRGDTQYF
NA,few,TRBJ1-5,TRBV5-1,CASSSLGGDNQPQHF
TRBD1,NA,TRBJ2-7,TRBV29-1,CSVTGQGGTYEQYF
NA,NA,TRBJ2-1,TRBV4-1,CASSQDLRIHQFF
TRBD2,once,TRBJ2-3,TRBV7-9,CASSQTSGDLISDTDTQYF
TRBD1,NA,TRBJ1-1,TRBV10-3,CAISGQGADTEAFF
TRBD1,NA,TRBJ1-6,TRBV30,CAWLIGQGDSPLHF
TRBD2,NA,TRBJ2-7,TRBV7-8,CASSLGGLAGTSYEQYF
TRBD2,NA,TRBJ2-5,TRBV5-6,CASASIAGVETQYF
TRBD2,NA,TRBJ2-7,TRBV6-5,CASSYWREAGEQYF
TRBD2,NA,TRBJ2-5,TRBV15,CATSRGLAEETQYF
TRBD2,NA,TRBJ2-7,TRBV19,CASSGAGVYEQYF
NA,NA,TRBJ2-2,TRBV27,CASSFWSSGELFF
NA,NA,TRBJ2-5,TRBV5-4,CASSLFRGETQYF
NA,NA,TRBJ2-3,TRBV14,CASSQFTDTQYF
NA,NA,TRBJ1-1,TRBV4-3,CASSQETAMNTEAFF
NA,NA,TRBJ2-5,TRBV19,CASNSGLGQETQYF
NA,once,TRBJ2-2,TRBV15,CATSRDYRANTGELFF
TRBD1,NA,TRBJ1-1,TRBV6-4,CASSEQGGTEAFF
NA,NA,TRBJ1-4,TRBV5-1,CASSLYPNQGSNEKLFF
TRBD1,NA,TRBJ2-4,TRBV5-6,CASSFRQGSLGVIQYF
TRBD2,NA,TRBJ2-5,TRBV7-2,CASSLVSGRPPETQYF
NA,NA,TRBJ2-3,TRBV14,CASSQGASLTDTQYF
NA,NA,TRBJ1-1,TRBV6-6,CASSKTVNTEAFF
NA,NA,TRBJ1-2,TRBV7-6,CASGPDSGVVGYTF
NA,NA,TRBJ1-5,TRBV6-1,CASTANSPQPQHF
NA,NA,TRBJ2-3,TRBV28,CASSSQINTRTDTQYF
NA,NA,TRBJ2-7,TRBV25-1,CASSEHRVYEQYF
NA,NA,TRBJ1-5,TRBV10-2,CASSEFLRSQPQHF
NA,NA,TRBJ2-7,TRBV6-8,CASSRVAYEQYF
NA,few,TRBJ2-1,TRBV4-3,CASSQEPYNEQFF
NA,NA,TRBJ1-1,TRBV9,CASSLQGGMNTEAFF
TRBD2,NA,TRBJ2-3,TRBV7-2,CASSPGLAGSTDTQYF
TRBD1,NA,TRBJ2-7,TRBV5-5,CASSLQGDVHEQYF
NA,NA,TRBJ1-1,TRBV5-6,CASSLPRGFDTEAFF